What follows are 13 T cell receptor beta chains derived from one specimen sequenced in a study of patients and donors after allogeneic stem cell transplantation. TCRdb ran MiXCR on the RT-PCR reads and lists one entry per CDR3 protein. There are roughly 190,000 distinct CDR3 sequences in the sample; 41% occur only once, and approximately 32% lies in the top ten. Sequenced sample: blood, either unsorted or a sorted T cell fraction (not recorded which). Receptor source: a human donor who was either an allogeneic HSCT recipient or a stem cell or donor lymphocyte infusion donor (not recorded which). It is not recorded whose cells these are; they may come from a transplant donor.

The CDR3 protein is CASSERTGNTEAFF. As DNA, the CDR3 is TGTGCCAGCAGCGAACGGACGGGAAACACTGAAGCTTTCTTT. This rearrangement joins TRBV7-9 to TRBJ1-1, with D hard to call. The germline V gene has CDR1 SEHNR and CDR2 FQNEAQ (reference sequence). The CDR3 contains 14 residues. With 5 bases removed from V and 2 bases from J, the gap between germline ends came to 12 bases.

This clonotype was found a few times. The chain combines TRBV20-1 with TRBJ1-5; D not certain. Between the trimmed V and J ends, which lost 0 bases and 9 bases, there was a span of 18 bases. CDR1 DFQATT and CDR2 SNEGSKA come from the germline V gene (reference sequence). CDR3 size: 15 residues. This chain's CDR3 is CSARDRKVPRRPQHF. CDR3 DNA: TGCAGTGCTAGAGACCGTAAAGTGCCGAGGCGGCCCCAGCATTTT.

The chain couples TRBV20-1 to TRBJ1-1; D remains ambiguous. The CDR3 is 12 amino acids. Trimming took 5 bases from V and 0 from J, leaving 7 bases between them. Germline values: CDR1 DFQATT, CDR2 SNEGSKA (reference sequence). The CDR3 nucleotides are TGCAGTGCTCGCCCCTTGAACACTGAAGCTTTCTTT. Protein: CSARPLNTEAFF.

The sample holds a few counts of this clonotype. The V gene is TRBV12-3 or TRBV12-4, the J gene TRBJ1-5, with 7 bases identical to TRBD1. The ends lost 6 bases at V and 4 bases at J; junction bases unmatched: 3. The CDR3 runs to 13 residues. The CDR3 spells CASSAGGNQPQHF. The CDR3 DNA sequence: TGTGCCAGCAGCGCAGGGGGGAATCAGCCCCAGCATTTT.

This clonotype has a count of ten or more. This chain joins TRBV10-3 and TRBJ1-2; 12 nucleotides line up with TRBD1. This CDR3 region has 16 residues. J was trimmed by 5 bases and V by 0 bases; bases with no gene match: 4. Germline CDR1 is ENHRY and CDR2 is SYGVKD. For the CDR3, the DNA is TGTGCCATCAGTGAGTCATGGGACAGGGGGCAATATGGCTACACCTTC. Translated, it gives CAISESWDRGQYGYTF.

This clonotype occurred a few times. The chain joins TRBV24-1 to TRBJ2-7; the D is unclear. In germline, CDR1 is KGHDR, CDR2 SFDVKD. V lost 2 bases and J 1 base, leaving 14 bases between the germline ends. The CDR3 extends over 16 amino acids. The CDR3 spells CATSDSEGKRSYEQYF. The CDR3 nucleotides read TGTGCCACCAGTGATTCTGAAGGGAAACGGTCCTACGAGCAGTACTTC.

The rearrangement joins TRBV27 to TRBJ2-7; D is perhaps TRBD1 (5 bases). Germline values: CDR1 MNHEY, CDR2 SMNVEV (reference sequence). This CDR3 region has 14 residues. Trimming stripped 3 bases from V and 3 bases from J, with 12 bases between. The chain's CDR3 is CASSFQGPFYEQYF. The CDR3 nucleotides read TGTGCCAGCAGTTTCCAGGGCCCCTTCTACGAGCAGTACTTC.

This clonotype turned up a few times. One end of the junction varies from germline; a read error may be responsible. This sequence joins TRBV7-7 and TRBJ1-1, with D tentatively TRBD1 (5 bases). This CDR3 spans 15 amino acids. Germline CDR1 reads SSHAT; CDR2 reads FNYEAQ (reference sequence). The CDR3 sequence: CASSPIRGGDTEAFF. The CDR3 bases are TGTGCTAGCAGCCCTATAAGAGGAGGGGACACTGAAGCTTTCTTT.

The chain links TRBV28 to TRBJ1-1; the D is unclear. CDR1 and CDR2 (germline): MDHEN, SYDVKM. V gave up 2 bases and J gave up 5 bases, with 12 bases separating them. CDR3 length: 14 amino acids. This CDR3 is CASSLPVSTTEAFF. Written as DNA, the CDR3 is TGTGCCAGCAGTTTACCCGTGTCCACAACTGAAGCTTTCTTT.

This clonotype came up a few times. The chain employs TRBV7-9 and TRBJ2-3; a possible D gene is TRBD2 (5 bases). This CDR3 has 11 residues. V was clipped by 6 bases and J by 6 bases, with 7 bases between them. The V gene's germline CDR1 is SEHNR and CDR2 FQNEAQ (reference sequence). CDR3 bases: TGTGCCAGCAGAACTAGTGATACGCAGTATTTT. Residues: CASRTSDTQYF. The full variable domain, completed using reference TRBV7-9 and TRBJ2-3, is DTGVSQNPRHKITKRGQNVTFRCDPISEHNRLYWYRQTLGQGPEFLTYFQNEAQLEKSRLLSDRFSAERPKGSFSTLEIQRTEQGDSAMYLCASRTSDTQYFGPGTRLTVL.

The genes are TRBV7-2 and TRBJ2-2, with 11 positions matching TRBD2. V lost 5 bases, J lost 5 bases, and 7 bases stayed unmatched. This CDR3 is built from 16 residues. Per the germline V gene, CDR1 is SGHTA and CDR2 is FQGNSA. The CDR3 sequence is CASSPGIAGGTGELFF. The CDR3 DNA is TGTGCCAGCAGCCCCGGGATAGCGGGAGGGACCGGGGAGCTGTTTTTT.

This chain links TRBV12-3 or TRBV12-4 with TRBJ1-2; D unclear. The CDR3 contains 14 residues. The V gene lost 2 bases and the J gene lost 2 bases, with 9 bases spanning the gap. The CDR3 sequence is CASSLSRANYGYTF. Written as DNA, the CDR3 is TGTGCCAGCAGTTTAAGTAGGGCGAACTATGGCTACACCTTC.

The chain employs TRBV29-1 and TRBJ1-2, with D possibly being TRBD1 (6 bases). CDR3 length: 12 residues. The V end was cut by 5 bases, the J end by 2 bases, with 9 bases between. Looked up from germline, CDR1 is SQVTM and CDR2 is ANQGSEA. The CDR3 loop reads CSVFTGNYGYTF. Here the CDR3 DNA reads TGCAGCGTTTTTACAGGGAACTATGGCTACACCTTC.